The 13 T cell receptor beta chains listed next were all sequenced from one sample in a study of CD4+ T cells in melanoma. Measured with immunoSEQ multiplex PCR; TCRdb has only the in-frame clones, and not every one. Of about 18,000 clones listed, roughly 80% are singletons. The sample comprised cells from a culture (not recorded whether cultured in vitro). The receptor source for this set is a human donor with melanoma.

V and J are TRBV27 and TRBJ1-3; TRBD1 aligns across 7 bases. Trimming cost V 6 bases and J 2 bases; bases outside gene matches: 4. This CDR3 comprises 14 residues. The germline V gene encodes CDR1 MNHEY and CDR2 SMNVEV (reference sequence). The CDR3: CASRKGAAGNTIYF. The CDR3 DNA reads TGTGCCAGCAGAAAGGGGGCAGCTGGAAACACCATATATTTT.

This chain uses TRBV2 with TRBJ1-2; no clear D. The CDR3 contains 11 residues. V was cut by 7 bases and J by 12 bases, with 15 bases left in between. Germline values: CDR1 SNHLY, CDR2 FYNNEI. CDR3: CASKVEVSNTF. In nucleotides, the CDR3 is TGTGCCAGCAAGGTTGAGGTTTCCAACACCTTC. The whole variable domain, remainder taken from reference TRBV2 and TRBJ1-2, is EPEVTQTPSHQVTQMGQEVILRCVPISNHLYFYWYRQILGQKVEFLVSFYNNEISEKSEIFDDQFSVERPDGSNFTLKIRSTKLEDSAMYFCASKVEVSNTFGSGTRLTVV.

This CDR3 reads CASSDLRGGSAGTQYF. CDR3 DNA: TGCGCCAGCAGTGATCTACGGGGGGGCTCCGCCGGTACGCAGTATTTT. The chain uses TRBV10-1 and TRBJ2-3; 8 nucleotides line up with TRBD2. V trimming: 3 bases; J trimming: 8 bases; junction bases outside the gene matches: 13. This CDR3 has 16 residues. Germline V gene sequence: CDR1 WNHNN, CDR2 SYGVQD (reference sequence).

This clone was seen more than once but under ten times. The chain employs TRBV11-3 and TRBJ2-1, with TRBD2 matching 11 bases. This CDR3 is built from 15 residues. Germline trimming cut 5 bases from V and 8 bases from J; bases unmatched to any gene: 8. Germline V CDR1 and CDR2: SGHNT, YENEEA. CDR3 coding DNA: TGTGCCAGCAGCCCTAGACTAGCGGGGAGGGATGAGCAGTTCTTC. It is translated as CASSPRLAGRDEQFF.

The chain recombines TRBV5-1 with TRBJ2-2; TRBD1 agrees at 12 bases. Per the germline V gene, CDR1 is SGHRS and CDR2 is YFSETQ. The CDR3 extends over 16 amino acids. V shed 4 bases, J shed 13 bases, and the junction held 14 bases outside the gene matches. Here the CDR3 DNA reads TGCGCCAGCAGCCCAGAGGTCCCGGGACAGGGGGCCGGGCTGTTTTTT. Protein product: CASSPEVPGQGAGLFF.

The rearrangement joins TRBV13 to TRBJ2-1; D may match TRBD1 or TRBD2 (5 bases each). Germline CDR1 reads PRHDT; CDR2 reads FYEKMQ (reference sequence). With 0 bases removed from V and 0 bases from J, the gap between germline ends came to 18 bases. The CDR3 contains 19 residues. The chain's CDR3 is CASSLGGWGTRLSYNEQFF. The CDR3 DNA follows: TGTGCCAGCAGCTTAGGGGGATGGGGGACGAGGCTCTCCTACAATGAGCAGTTCTTC.

The gene calls are TRBV6-5 and TRBJ1-6; D call uncertain. Trimming took off 7 bases at V and 1 base at J, with 8 bases between the two ends. Germline-derived CDR1 and CDR2 are MNHEY and SVGAGI. The CDR3 runs to 14 residues. CDR3 region: CASKSGSYNSPLHF. The DNA for the CDR3 is TGTGCCAGCAAATCGGGGTCCTATAATTCACCCCTCCACTTT.

The rearrangement links TRBV7-8 to TRBJ2-4; 8 positions match TRBD1. Trimming cost V 3 bases and J 6 bases; bases outside gene matches: 1. CDR1 is SGHVS and CDR2 is FQNEAQ in the germline V gene. The CDR3 loop spans 13 amino acids. CDR3 sequence (DNA): TGTGCCAGCAGCTTCGACAGGGGAAACATTCAGTACTTC. This encodes CASSFDRGNIQYF.

This chain joins TRBV6-5 and TRBJ1-2; D gene unclear. The germline gives CDR1 MNHEY, CDR2 SVGAGI. The V gene lost 2 bases and the J gene lost 8 bases, with 18 bases spanning the gap. The length of the CDR3 is 15 residues. The CDR3 here is CASSYDGRTGGGYTF. For the CDR3, the DNA is TGTGCCAGCAGTTACGATGGACGTACCGGAGGCGGCTACACCTTC.

The chain links TRBV6-5 to TRBJ2-1; 7 nucleotides align to TRBD1. There are 13 residues in the CDR3. From germline, CDR1 is MNHEY and CDR2 SVGAGI. J was trimmed by 9 bases and V by 6 bases; bases with no gene match: 8. The CDR3 bases are TGTGCCAGCAGAGGACAGGACCTGGGTGAGCAGTTCTTC. It encodes CASRGQDLGEQFF.

The genes are TRBV28 and TRBJ2-7; TRBD2 matches 15 bases. The CDR3 covers 16 residues. Unmatched junction bases numbered 9, after V lost 5 bases and J lost 7 bases. CDR1 and CDR2 from the germline V gene are MDHEN and SYDVKM. The CDR3 is CASSPGLAGGPREQYF. CDR3 DNA: TGTGCCAGCAGTCCGGGACTAGCGGGGGGCCCCAGGGAGCAGTACTTC.

J is TRBJ2-3 and V is TRBV4-1; D uncertain. Per the germline V gene, CDR1 is MGHRA and CDR2 is YSYEKL. The CDR3 has 16 residues. V dropped 6 bases and J dropped 8 bases, with 24 bases sitting between them. CDR3 protein: CASSPPLGPGQVTQYF. The CDR3 DNA follows: TGCGCCAGCAGTCCTCCTCTCGGACCCGGGCAAGTTACGCAGTATTTT.

V gene TRBV13 combines with J gene TRBJ2-5; D is ambiguous. Germline V gene sequence: CDR1 PRHDT, CDR2 FYEKMQ (reference sequence). Trimming shortened V by 1 base and J by 5 bases, and 5 bases separated the two germline ends. The CDR3 spans 12 residues. CDR3 DNA sequence: TGTGCCAGCAGCTTAGACACGGAGACCCAGTACTTC. Protein: CASSLDTETQYF.